The table lists the clone carrying this TCR beta chain with many counts. Its specificity is unknown. Blood, whole and unfractionated, served as the source for total RNA extraction. The study's library attached unique molecular identifiers to single cDNA molecules. Using its own MiXCR run on the reads, TCRdb lists one record per CDR3 protein. The sample lists about 120,000 distinct CDR3 sequences; approximately 9% were seen once. This entry is derived from a study of human T cells and chemical hapten exposure. Study summary: TCR yields differed between samples (mainly from small differences in pooled library volume).

The CDR3 is 16 residues long. Germline CDR1 SGHNT, CDR2 YYREEE (reference sequence). Trimming at V came to 9 bases and at J to 6 bases, leaving 18 bases not matched to a gene. Findings and caveats of the study: TCRs whose frequency exceeded 1 in 1000 remained the same following DPC sensitization.

The receptor comes from a human donor in good health. Some clones in this sample may be carry-over from other donors' samples. The chain carries TRBV5-4 and TRBJ1-1; TRBD1 agrees at 9 bases. Sequenced material: whole blood. Written as DNA, the CDR3 is TGTGCCACCTTCTCGGGGACAGGGTTTTCTGGTCCTGAAGCTTTCTTT. Protein sequence: CATFSGTGFSGPEAFF.